These 21 T cell receptor beta chains were sequenced from one sample in a study of early T cells in non-severe SARS-CoV-2 infection. TCRdb used MiXCR to reprocess the 5' RACE reads, holding one entry per CDR3 protein. The data contain about 35,000 distinct CDR3 sequences, 3.5% to 5% of them seen just once; the ten biggest clones take up approximately 6.3%. Sequencing was carried out using whole blood. The receptors shown here come from an adult who was a healthcare worker with PCR-confirmed SARS-CoV-2 infection or an uninfected control (not recorded which).

The V call is TRBV14, the J call TRBJ2-3, with TRBD2 identical over 8 bases. Germline CDR1 SGHDN, CDR2 FVKESK. This CDR3 is 14 amino acids long. Losses at the gene ends were 1 base for V and 8 bases for J; bases not matched to a gene: 5. The DNA for the CDR3 is TGTGCCAGCAGCCAAGCCCGGGGGGGCGGTACGCAGTATTTT. Its translation: CASSQARGGGTQYF.

This clonotype showed up many times. V gene TRBV4-1 combines with J gene TRBJ1-1, with TRBD1 matching over 9 bases. V shed 3 bases and J 4 bases; nucleotides not matched to a gene: 6. Germline assignment: CDR1 MGHRA and CDR2 YSYEKL. This CDR3 contains 15 residues. CDR3 protein: CASSQRDREATEAFF. As DNA, the CDR3 is TGCGCCAGCAGCCAGAGGGACAGGGAGGCCACTGAAGCTTTCTTT.

The CDR3 DNA sequence: TGCGCCAGCAGCTCGCAGGGGGTGAGCACAGATACGCAGTATTTT. This sequence encodes CASSSQGVSTDTQYF. The genes are TRBV10-1 and TRBJ2-3, with 7 bases lining up with TRBD1. The CDR3 has 15 residues. V shed 6 bases, J shed 0 bases, and the junction held 6 bases outside the gene matches. In germline, CDR1 is WNHNN, CDR2 SYGVQD (reference sequence).

The rearrangement joins TRBV20-1 to TRBJ1-1, with TRBD1 matching over 8 bases. CDR3 length: 17 residues. Looked up from germline, CDR1 is DFQATT and CDR2 is SNEGSKA (reference sequence). V lost 0 bases to trimming and J lost 4 bases; unmatched junction nucleotides: 13. The CDR3 DNA is TGCAGTGCTAGAGATTATAGACGGACAGGGAGTGGCACTGAAGCTTTCTTT. Its translation: CSARDYRRTGSGTEAFF.

This clonotype has at least ten counts. The chain carries TRBV7-9 and TRBJ1-6; no firm D call. The CDR3 contains 13 residues. V dropped 3 bases and J dropped 8 bases, with 8 bases sitting between them. Germline CDR1 and CDR2: SEHNR and FQNEAQ (reference sequence). The CDR3 DNA reads as TGTGCCAGCAGCTTTGCGGGTCATTCACCCCTCCACTTT. It yields the protein CASSFAGHSPLHF.

This clonotype was counted at least ten times. The V gene is TRBV7-2, the J gene TRBJ1-6; D gene ambiguous. V was pared by 0 bases and J by 13 bases, with 10 bases between. CDR3 length equals 13 residues. Germline V gene lookup returns CDR1 SGHTA and CDR2 FQGNSA. CDR3 nucleotide sequence: TGTGCCAGCAGCTTAGCGGGCAGTTCTCCCCTCCACTTT. Translated, it gives CASSLAGSSPLHF. Full variable domain (missing parts from reference TRBV7-2 and TRBJ1-6): GAGVSQSPSNKVTEKGKDVELRCDPISGHTALYWYRQSLGQGLEFLIYFQGNSAPDKSGLPSDRFSAERTGGSVSTLTIQRTQQEDSAVYLCASSLAGSSPLHFGNGTRLTVT.

This clonotype has at least ten counts. V is TRBV6-5 and J is TRBJ2-3; 8 positions match TRBD2. V shed 6 bases and J 0 bases; nucleotides not matched to a gene: 17. CDR3 size: 19 residues. Germline V gene sequence: CDR1 MNHEY, CDR2 SVGAGI. The CDR3 sequence is CASRRSRGGIQTSTDTQYF. CDR3 DNA: TGTGCCAGCAGGCGTTCTCGGGGGGGGATCCAAACTAGCACAGATACGCAGTATTTT.

In its sample, this clonotype was seen many times. The V and J genes are TRBV4-3 and TRBJ1-6; D gene uncertain. V lost 0 bases and J lost 0, with 9 bases in between. The V gene's germline CDR1 is LGHNA and CDR2 YSLEER. This CDR3 comprises 17 residues. The CDR3 spells CASSQDWESSYNSPLHF. DNA for the CDR3: TGCGCCAGCAGCCAAGATTGGGAAAGCTCCTATAATTCACCCCTCCACTTT.

This clonotype was observed at least ten times. V gene TRBV9 combines with J gene TRBJ2-7; possibly TRBD2 for D (6 bases). The CDR3 sequence is 14 residues long. Germline V gene lookup returns CDR1 SGDLS and CDR2 YYNGEE. V gave up 0 bases and J gave up 2 bases, with 9 bases separating them. CDR3 DNA sequence: TGTGCCAGCAGCGTAGGGGGACTTGCCTACGAGCAGTACTTC. Amino acids: CASSVGGLAYEQYF.

This clonotype was seen ten or more times. The chain recombines TRBV3-1 with TRBJ2-3; TRBD1 or TRBD2 may be the D gene (5 bases each). V was trimmed by 5 bases and J by 8 bases, leaving 14 bases between them. Germline-derived CDR1 and CDR2 are LGHDT and YNNKEL (reference sequence). The CDR3 contains 13 residues. As DNA, the CDR3 is TGTGCCAGCAGCATACGGGACGATAGTACGCAGTATTTT. Translating gives CASSIRDDSTQYF.

This clonotype was found many times. The rearrangement links TRBV19 to TRBJ1-5, with a possible D match to TRBD1 (6 bases). V shed 5 bases and J shed 3 bases, with 14 bases lying between them. The CDR3 spans 15 residues. The germline CDR1 and CDR2 sequences are LNHDA and SQIVND (reference sequence). Here the CDR3 DNA reads TGTGCCAGTAGTCCGACCCGGGGGGCCAATCAGCCCCAGCATTTT. It translates to CASSPTRGANQPQHF.

In its sample, this clonotype was seen many times. V gene TRBV7-9 combines with J gene TRBJ2-1; no definite D call. This CDR3 comprises 11 residues. Trimming cost V 6 bases and J 5 bases, with 5 bases left between them. Germline CDR1 and CDR2: SEHNR and FQNEAQ (reference sequence). The CDR3 bases are TGTGCCAGCAGGGCGGACAATGAGCAGTTCTTC. Its protein is CASRADNEQFF.

The rearrangement joins TRBV7-9 to TRBJ1-2; D not certain. The CDR3 has 15 residues. Germline V gene data show CDR1 as SEHNR and CDR2 as FQNEAQ (reference sequence). Trimming removed 5 bases from V and 5 bases from J, with 18 bases in between. CDR3 nucleotide sequence: TGTGCCAGCAGCCAGCCTGAGCCTTTGAGTTATGGCTACACCTTC. It codes for CASSQPEPLSYGYTF.

This clonotype was counted many times. The rearrangement uses TRBV6-5 and TRBJ2-1; 14 nucleotides agree with TRBD2. The germline V gene encodes CDR1 MNHEY and CDR2 SVGAGI. The V and J ends lost 6 bases and 9 bases, in that order; junction bases with no gene match: 7. The CDR3 runs to 15 residues. This CDR3 is CASSYGTSGRPEQFF. In DNA form, the CDR3 reads TGTGCCAGCAGCTACGGGACTAGCGGGAGACCTGAGCAGTTCTTC.

This clonotype showed up many times. The chain employs TRBV10-3 and TRBJ2-7, with 13 bases that match TRBD2. Germline values: CDR1 ENHRY, CDR2 SYGVKD. Trimming took 5 bases from V and 3 from J; bases not matched to a gene: 1. The CDR3 runs to 14 residues. The CDR3 reads CAISRTSGGYEQYF. In nucleotides, the CDR3 is TGTGCCATCAGTCGGACTAGCGGGGGCTACGAGCAGTACTTC.

In its sample, this clonotype was seen many times. J is TRBJ2-5 and V is TRBV7-2; the D is unclear. Trimming took off 5 bases at V and 1 base at J, with 2 bases between the two ends. CDR1 and CDR2 from the germline V gene are SGHTA and FQGNSA. This CDR3 spans 11 amino acids. This CDR3 is CASSIQETQYF. In nucleotides, the CDR3 is TGTGCCAGCAGCATCCAAGAGACCCAGTACTTC. The full variable domain, completed using reference TRBV7-2 and TRBJ2-5, is GAGVSQSPSNKVTEKGKDVELRCDPISGHTALYWYRQSLGQGLEFLIYFQGNSAPDKSGLPSDRFSAERTGGSVSTLTIQRTQQEDSAVYLCASSIQETQYFGPGTRLLVL.

The rearrangement joins TRBV10-1 to TRBJ2-3, with TRBD1 identical over 7 bases. CDR1 is WNHNN, CDR2 SYGVQD, per germline (reference sequence). V gave up 0 bases and J gave up 1 base; unmatched junction bases: 4. The CDR3 has 16 residues. The CDR3 region has the DNA TGCGCCAGCAGTGAGTCGTGGACAGGTGGCACAGATACGCAGTATTTT. It translates to CASSESWTGGTDTQYF.

In its sample, this clonotype was seen many times. The V call is TRBV12-3 or TRBV12-4, the J call TRBJ2-7, with a tentative D call TRBD1 (6 bases). Trimming pared 6 bases from V and 3 bases from J, leaving 15 bases between. The CDR3 is 14 amino acids. The DNA for the CDR3 is TGTGCCAGCAGGGTGGGGGCTGGGGACTACGAGCAGTACTTC. Its protein product is CASRVGAGDYEQYF.

This clonotype was found many times. The CDR3 bases are TGTGCCAGCAGTGAAGACCGGGAAGATACGCAGTATTTT. As protein: CASSEDREDTQYF. V gene TRBV2 combines with J gene TRBJ2-3; D may be TRBD2 (5 bases). The CDR3 consists of 13 residues. V was trimmed by 1 base and J by 5 bases, leaving 7 bases between them. Germline CDR1 reads SNHLY; CDR2 reads FYNNEI.

This clonotype was counted at least ten times. CDR3 region: CASSWTSGGKLRTDTQYF. The CDR3 DNA follows: TGCGCCAGCAGCTGGACTAGCGGGGGGAAACTACGCACAGATACGCAGTATTTT. V and J are TRBV5-1 and TRBJ2-3; 14 bases map to TRBD2. The germline V gene has CDR1 SGHRS and CDR2 YFSETQ. CDR3 length equals 18 residues. With V trimmed by 3 bases and J by 1 base, 7 bases remained unmatched.

This clonotype was counted between two and nine times. V usage is TRBV9 and J usage is TRBJ2-2; 9 nucleotides agree with TRBD2. Germline CDR1 and CDR2: SGDLS and YYNGEE. The CDR3 consists of 13 residues. Germline trimming cut 9 bases from V and 5 bases from J; bases unmatched to any gene: 5. In DNA form, the CDR3 reads TGTGCCACCGCTAGCGGGGCGACCGGGGAGCTGTTTTTT. Protein product: CATASGATGELFF.